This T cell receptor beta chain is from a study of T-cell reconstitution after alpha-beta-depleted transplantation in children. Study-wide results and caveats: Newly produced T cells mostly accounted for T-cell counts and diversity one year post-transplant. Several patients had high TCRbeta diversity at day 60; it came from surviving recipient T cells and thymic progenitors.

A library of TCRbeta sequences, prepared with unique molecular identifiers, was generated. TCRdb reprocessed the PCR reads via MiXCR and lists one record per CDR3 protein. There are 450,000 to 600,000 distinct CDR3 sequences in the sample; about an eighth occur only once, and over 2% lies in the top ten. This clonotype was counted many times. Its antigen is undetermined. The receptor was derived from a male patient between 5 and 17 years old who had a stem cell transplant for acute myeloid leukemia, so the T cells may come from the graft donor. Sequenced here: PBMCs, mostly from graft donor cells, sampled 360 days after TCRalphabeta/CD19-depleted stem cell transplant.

The CDR3 nucleotides are TGTGCCAGCATAAGGCAATGGACAGGGAACACTGAAGCTTTCTTT. The encoded protein is CASIRQWTGNTEAFF. V is TRBV27 and J is TRBJ1-1, with TRBD1 matching 7 bases. V dropped 7 bases and J dropped 1; count of bases not matched to a gene: 9. Germline CDR1 MNHEY, CDR2 SMNVEV (reference sequence). The CDR3 extends over 15 amino acids.